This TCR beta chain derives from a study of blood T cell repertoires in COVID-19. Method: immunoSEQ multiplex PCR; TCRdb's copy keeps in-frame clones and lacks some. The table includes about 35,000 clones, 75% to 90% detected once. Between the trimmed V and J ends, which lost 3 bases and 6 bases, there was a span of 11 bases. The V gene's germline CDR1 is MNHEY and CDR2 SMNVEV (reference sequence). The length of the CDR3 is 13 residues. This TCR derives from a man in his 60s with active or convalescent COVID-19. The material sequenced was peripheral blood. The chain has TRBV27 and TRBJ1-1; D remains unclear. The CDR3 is CASSLRGGSEAFF. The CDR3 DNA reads TGTGCCAGCAGTTTGAGAGGTGGATCTGAAGCTTTCTTT.